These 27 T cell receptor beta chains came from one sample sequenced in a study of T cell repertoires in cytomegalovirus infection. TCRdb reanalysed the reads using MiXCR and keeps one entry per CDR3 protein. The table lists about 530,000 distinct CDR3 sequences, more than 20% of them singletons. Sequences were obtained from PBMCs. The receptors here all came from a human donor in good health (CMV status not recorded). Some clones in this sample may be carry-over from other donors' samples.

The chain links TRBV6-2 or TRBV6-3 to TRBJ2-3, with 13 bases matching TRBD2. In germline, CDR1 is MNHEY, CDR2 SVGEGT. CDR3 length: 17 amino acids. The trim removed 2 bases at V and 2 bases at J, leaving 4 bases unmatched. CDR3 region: CASSYPGLAGVTDTQYF. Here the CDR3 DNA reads TGTGCCAGCAGTTACCCTGGACTAGCGGGAGTCACAGATACGCAGTATTTT.

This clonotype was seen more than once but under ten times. The CDR3 region has the DNA TGTGCCAGCATCAAGGAGGAGACCCAGTACTTC. Translated, it gives CASIKEETQYF. The chain couples TRBV28 to TRBJ2-5; no firm D call. CDR3 size: 11 residues. V was pared by 7 bases and J by 5 bases, with 8 bases between. Germline CDR1 is MDHEN and CDR2 is SYDVKM.

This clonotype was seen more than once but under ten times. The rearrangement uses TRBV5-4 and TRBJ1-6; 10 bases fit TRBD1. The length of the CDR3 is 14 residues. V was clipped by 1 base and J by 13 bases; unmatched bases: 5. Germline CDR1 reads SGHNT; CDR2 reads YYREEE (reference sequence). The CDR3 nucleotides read TGTGCCAGCAGCTTGCCGGGACAGGGGAACCCCCTCCACTTT. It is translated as CASSLPGQGNPLHF. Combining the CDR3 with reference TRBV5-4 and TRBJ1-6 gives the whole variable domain ETGVTQSPTHLIKTRGQQVTLRCSSQSGHNTVSWYQQALGQGPQFIFQYYREEENGRGNFPPRFSGLQFPNYSSELNVNALELDDSALYLCASSLPGQGNPLHFGNGTRLTVT.

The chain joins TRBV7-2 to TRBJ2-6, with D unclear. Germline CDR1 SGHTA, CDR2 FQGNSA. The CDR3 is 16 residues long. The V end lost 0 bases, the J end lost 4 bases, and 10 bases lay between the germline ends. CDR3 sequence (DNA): TGTGCCAGCAGCTTAGCGCAGGCTACCGGGGCCAACGTCCTGACTTTC. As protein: CASSLAQATGANVLTF.

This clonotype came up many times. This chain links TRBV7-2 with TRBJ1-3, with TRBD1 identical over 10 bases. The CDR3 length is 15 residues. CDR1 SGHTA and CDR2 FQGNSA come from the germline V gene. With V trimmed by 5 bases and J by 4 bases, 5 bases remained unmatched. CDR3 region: CASSQDRGGGNTIYF. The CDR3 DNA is TGTGCCAGCAGCCAGGACAGGGGGGGGGGAAACACCATATATTTT.

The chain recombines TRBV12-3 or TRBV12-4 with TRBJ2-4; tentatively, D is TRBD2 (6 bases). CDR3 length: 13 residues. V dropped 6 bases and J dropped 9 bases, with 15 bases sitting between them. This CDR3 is CASRPSGGGIQYF. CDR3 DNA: TGTGCCAGCAGACCCTCCGGGGGTGGCATTCAGTACTTC.

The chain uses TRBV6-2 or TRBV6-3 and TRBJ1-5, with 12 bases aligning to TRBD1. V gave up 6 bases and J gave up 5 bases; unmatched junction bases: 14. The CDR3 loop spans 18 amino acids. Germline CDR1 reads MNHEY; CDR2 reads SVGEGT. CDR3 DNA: TGTGCCAGCAGCGACCGCCGCCCCGGGACAGGGGGCGATCAGCCCCAGCATTTT. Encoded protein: CASSDRRPGTGGDQPQHF.

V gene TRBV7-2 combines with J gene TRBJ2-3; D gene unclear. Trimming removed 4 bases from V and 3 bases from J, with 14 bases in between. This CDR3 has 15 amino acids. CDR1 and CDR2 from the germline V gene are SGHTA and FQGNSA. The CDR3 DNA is TGTGCCAGCAGCTCCCAGGCGAACCCGACAGATACGCAGTATTTT. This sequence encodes CASSSQANPTDTQYF.

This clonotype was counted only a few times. In nucleotides, the CDR3 is TGTGCCAGCAGCCCCACCGGGACAGCAGCCTACAATGAGCAGTTCTTC. This codes for CASSPTGTAAYNEQFF. This rearrangement joins TRBV14 to TRBJ2-1, with 7 bases identical to TRBD1. The CDR3 length is 16 residues. Trimming removed 4 bases from V and 2 bases from J; junction bases left unmatched: 8. Germline CDR1 and CDR2: SGHDN and FVKESK.

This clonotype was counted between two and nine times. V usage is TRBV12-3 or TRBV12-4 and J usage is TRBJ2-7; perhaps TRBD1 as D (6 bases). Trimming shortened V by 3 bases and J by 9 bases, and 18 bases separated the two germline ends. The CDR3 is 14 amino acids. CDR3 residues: CASSLVGAGVGQYF. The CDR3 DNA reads TGTGCCAGCAGTTTGGTGGGGGCCGGGGTAGGGCAGTACTTC.

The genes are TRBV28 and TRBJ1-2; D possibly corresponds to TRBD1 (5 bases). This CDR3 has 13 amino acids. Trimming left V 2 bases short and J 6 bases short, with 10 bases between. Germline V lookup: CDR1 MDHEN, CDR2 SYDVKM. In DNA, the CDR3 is TGTGCCAGCAGTTTAGGCAGGGAGCATGGCTACACCTTC. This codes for CASSLGREHGYTF.

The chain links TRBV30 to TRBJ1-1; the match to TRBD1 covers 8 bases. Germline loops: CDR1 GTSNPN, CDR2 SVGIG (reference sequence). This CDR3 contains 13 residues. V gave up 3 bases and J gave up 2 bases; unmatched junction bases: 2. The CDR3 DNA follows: TGTGCCTGGAGCGGACAGGGTAACACTGAAGCTTTCTTT. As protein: CAWSGQGNTEAFF. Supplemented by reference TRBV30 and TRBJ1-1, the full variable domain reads SQTIHQWPATLVQPVGSPLSLECTVEGTSNPNLYWYRQAAGRGLQLLFYSVGIGQISSEVPQNLSASRPQDRQFILSSKKLLLSDSGFYLCAWSGQGNTEAFFGQGTRLTVV.

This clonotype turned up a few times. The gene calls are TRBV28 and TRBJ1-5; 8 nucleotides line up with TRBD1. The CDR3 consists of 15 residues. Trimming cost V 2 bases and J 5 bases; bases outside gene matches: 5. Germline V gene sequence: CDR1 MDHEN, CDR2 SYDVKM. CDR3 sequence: CASSLGQGSYQPQHF. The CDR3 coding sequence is TGTGCCAGCAGTTTAGGACAGGGCAGCTATCAGCCCCAGCATTTT. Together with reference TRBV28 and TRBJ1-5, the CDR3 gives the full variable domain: DVKVTQSSRYLVKRTGEKVFLECVQDMDHENMFWYRQDPGLGLRLIYFSYDVKMKEKGDIPEGYSVSREKKERFSLILESASTNQTSMYLCASSLGQGSYQPQHFGDGTRLSIL.

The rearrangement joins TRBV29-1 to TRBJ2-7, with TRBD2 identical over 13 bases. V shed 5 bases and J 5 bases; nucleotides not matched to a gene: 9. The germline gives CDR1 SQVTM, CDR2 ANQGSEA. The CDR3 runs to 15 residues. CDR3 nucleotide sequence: TGCAGCGTTATACTAGCGGGAGGGCCTGGGGACGAGCAGTACGTC. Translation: CSVILAGGPGDEQYV.

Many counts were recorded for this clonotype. This chain's CDR3 is CASSLSFLREAFF. CDR3 sequence (DNA): TGTGCCAGCAGCTTAAGTTTTCTGCGTGAAGCTTTCTTT. This sequence joins TRBV7-2 and TRBJ1-1; D gene uncertain. V lost 2 bases, J lost 7 bases, and 11 bases lay in between. The CDR3 has 13 amino acids. Germline V gene lookup returns CDR1 SGHTA and CDR2 FQGNSA. Filled out from reference TRBV7-2 and TRBJ1-1, the complete variable domain reads GAGVSQSPSNKVTEKGKDVELRCDPISGHTALYWYRQSLGQGLEFLIYFQGNSAPDKSGLPSDRFSAERTGGSVSTLTIQRTQQEDSAVYLCASSLSFLREAFFGQGTRLTVV.

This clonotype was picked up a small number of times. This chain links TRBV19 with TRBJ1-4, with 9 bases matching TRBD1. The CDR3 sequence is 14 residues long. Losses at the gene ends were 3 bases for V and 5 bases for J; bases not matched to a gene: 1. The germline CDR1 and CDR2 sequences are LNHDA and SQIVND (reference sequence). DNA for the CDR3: TGTGCCAGTAGTATCGGACAGGGGAATGAAAAACTGTTTTTT. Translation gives CASSIGQGNEKLFF.

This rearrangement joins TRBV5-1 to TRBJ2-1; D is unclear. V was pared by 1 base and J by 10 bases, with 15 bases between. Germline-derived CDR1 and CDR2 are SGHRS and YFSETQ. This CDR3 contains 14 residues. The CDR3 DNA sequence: TGCGCCAGCAGCTTGAGTTTCAGAGGACGGGAGCAGTTCTTC. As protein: CASSLSFRGREQFF.

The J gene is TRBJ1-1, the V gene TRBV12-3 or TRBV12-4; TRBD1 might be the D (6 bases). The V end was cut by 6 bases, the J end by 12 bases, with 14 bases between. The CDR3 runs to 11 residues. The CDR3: CASSSGTLTFF. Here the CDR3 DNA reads TGTGCCAGCAGCTCGGGGACATTAACTTTCTTT.

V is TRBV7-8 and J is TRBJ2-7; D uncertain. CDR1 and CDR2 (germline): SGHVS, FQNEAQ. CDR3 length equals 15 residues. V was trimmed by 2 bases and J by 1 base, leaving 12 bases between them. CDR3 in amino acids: CASSLYDSGSYEQYV. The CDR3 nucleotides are TGTGCCAGCAGCTTATATGATAGTGGGTCCTACGAGCAGTACGTC.

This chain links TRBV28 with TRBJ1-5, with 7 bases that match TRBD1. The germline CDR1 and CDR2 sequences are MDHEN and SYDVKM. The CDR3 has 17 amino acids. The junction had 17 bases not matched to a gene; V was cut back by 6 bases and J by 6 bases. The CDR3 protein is CASSGGTSRGRFQPQHF. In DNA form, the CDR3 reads TGTGCCAGCAGCGGGGGCACCAGCAGGGGGAGATTTCAGCCCCAGCATTTT.

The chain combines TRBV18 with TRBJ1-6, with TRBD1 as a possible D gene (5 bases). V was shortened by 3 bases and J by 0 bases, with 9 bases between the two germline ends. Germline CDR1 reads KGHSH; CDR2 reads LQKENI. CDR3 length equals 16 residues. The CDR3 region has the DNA TGTGCCAGCTCACCTCTACAGGTCTCCTATAATTCACCCCTCCACTTT. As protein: CASSPLQVSYNSPLHF.

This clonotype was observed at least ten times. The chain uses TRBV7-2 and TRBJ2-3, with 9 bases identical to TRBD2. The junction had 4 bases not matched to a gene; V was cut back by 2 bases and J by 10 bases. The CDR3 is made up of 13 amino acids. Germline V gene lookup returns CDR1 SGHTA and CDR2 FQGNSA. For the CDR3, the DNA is TGTGCCAGCAGCTTACTAGCGGGACGAGCGCAGTATTTT. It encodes CASSLLAGRAQYF. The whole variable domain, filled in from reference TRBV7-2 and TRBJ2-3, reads GAGVSQSPSNKVTEKGKDVELRCDPISGHTALYWYRQSLGQGLEFLIYFQGNSAPDKSGLPSDRFSAERTGGSVSTLTIQRTQQEDSAVYLCASSLLAGRAQYFGPGTRLTVL.

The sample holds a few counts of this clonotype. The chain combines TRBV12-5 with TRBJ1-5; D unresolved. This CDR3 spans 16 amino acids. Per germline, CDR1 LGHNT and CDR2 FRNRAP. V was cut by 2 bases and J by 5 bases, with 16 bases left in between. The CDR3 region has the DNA TGTGCTAGTGGTTTGTTCCGCGGGCAGGAAGATCAGCCCCAGCATTTT. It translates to CASGLFRGQEDQPQHF.

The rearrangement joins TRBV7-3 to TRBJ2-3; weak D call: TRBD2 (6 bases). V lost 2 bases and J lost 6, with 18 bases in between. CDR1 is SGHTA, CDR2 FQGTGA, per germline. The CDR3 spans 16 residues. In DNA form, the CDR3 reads TGTGCCAGCAGCTTATTGGGACTCCCGGGTGGCGATACGCAGTATTTT. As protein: CASSLLGLPGGDTQYF. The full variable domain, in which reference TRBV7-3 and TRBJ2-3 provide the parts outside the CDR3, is GAGVSQTPSNKVTEKGKYVELRCDPISGHTALYWYRQSLGQGPEFLIYFQGTGAADDSGLPNDRFFAVRPEGSVSTLKIQRTERGDSAVYLCASSLLGLPGGDTQYFGPGTRLTVL.

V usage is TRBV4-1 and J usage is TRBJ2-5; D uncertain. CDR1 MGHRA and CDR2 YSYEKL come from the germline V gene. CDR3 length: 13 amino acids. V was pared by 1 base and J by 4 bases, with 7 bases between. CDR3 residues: CASSQVGGETQYF. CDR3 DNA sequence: TGCGCCAGCAGCCAAGTCGGTGGAGAGACCCAGTACTTC.

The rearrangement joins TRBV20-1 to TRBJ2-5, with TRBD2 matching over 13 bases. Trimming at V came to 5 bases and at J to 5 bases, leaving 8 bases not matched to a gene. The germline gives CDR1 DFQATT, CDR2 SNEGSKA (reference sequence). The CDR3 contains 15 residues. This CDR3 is CSALTSGRAWETQYF. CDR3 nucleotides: TGCAGTGCTCTCACTAGCGGGAGGGCCTGGGAGACCCAGTACTTC.

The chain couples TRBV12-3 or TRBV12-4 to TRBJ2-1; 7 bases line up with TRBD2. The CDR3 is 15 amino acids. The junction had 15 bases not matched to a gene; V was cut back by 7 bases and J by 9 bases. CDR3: CASIWGGSLLSEQFF. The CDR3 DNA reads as TGTGCCAGCATCTGGGGCGGGAGCTTGCTGTCTGAGCAGTTCTTC.